Sequencing of this TCR beta chain was carried out in a study of cytomegalovirus exposure and HLA in healthy donors. Study-wide background: Researchers found that around 80% of about 400 genotyped donors fell within the Caucasian-associated ancestry cluster.

This clone occurred a few times. Its antigen is still unknown. Study-wide findings and caveats: Upon later analysis, TCR association rates were observed to vary by HLA locus, being highest for DRB1 and lowest for HLA-C.

13 Jbeta primers and 60 Vbeta primers were used for the PCR. Data came from immunoSEQ multiplex PCR; TCRdb stores just in-frame clones and leaves some out. Here the sample spans some 96,000 clones, 64% being singletons. Germline CDR1 is SGDLS and CDR2 is YYNGEE. The V and J ends lost 4 bases and 6 bases, in that order; junction bases with no gene match: 8. This CDR3 is built from 15 residues. Sample: PBMCs. This sequence was found in a man between 60 and 75 years old in good health and CMV-seronegative. The chain employs TRBV9 and TRBJ2-2, with TRBD2 identical over 8 bases. For the CDR3, the DNA is TGTGCCAGCAGCAAACAAGCGGGAGTCCCCGGGGAGCTGTTTTTT. As protein: CASSKQAGVPGELFF.